A single sample is the source of the 12 T cell receptor beta chains below, sequenced in a study of blood T cell repertoires in COVID-19. Here immunoSEQ multiplex PCR was the method, and the copy in TCRdb shows in-frame clones only, minus some. The sample includes about 300,000 clones, about 83% of them seen just once. Source material: peripheral blood. The source is a woman aged 45 to 65 with acute or convalescent COVID-19.

V usage is TRBV18 and J usage is TRBJ2-7; D gene ambiguous. This CDR3 is 15 amino acids long. Trimming took 0 bases from V and 3 from J, leaving 12 bases between them. Germline loops: CDR1 KGHSH, CDR2 LQKENI. The CDR3, as DNA: TGTGCCAGCTCACCACCTACCCGAGCCGGCTACGAGCAGTACTTC. Its translation: CASSPPTRAGYEQYF.

The chain joins TRBV24-1 to TRBJ1-4, with a tentative D call TRBD1 (6 bases). The V end was cut by 4 bases, the J end by 1 base, with 12 bases between. Germline V gene sequence: CDR1 KGHDR, CDR2 SFDVKD. The CDR3 is 16 amino acids. The CDR3 nucleotides are TGTGCCACCAGTGACAGTACAGGGTTAACTAATGAAAAACTGTTTTTT. This codes for CATSDSTGLTNEKLFF.

Comment on this clone: One end of the junction fails to match germline, which may point to a read error. This chain connects TRBV7-7 to TRBJ2-7; TRBD1 matches at 7 bases. Germline assignment: CDR1 SSHAT and CDR2 FNYEAQ (reference sequence). The CDR3 contains 13 residues. Here the CDR3 DNA reads TGTGCTAGCAGTTCAGACAGGGTGGGCGAGCAGTACTTC. Translating it yields CASSSDRVGEQYF.

The chain is built from TRBV4-3 and TRBJ1-2; D unclear. V was pared by 0 bases and J by 4 bases, with 9 bases between. Germline CDR1 is LGHNA and CDR2 is YSLEER. The CDR3 extends over 14 amino acids. CDR3 residues: CASSQDSGSYGYTF. The CDR3 bases are TGCGCCAGCAGCCAAGATTCGGGGAGCTATGGCTACACCTTC.

The chain is built from TRBV14 and TRBJ2-7; TRBD2 is a possible D gene (5 bases). Trimming cost V 2 bases and J 8 bases, with 10 bases left between them. This CDR3 is built from 12 residues. Germline V gene lookup returns CDR1 SGHDN and CDR2 FVKESK. The CDR3 nucleotides are TGTGCCAGCAGCCAAAGAGGACTTAAGCAGTACTTC. It encodes CASSQRGLKQYF.

The CDR3 DNA sequence: TGTGCCAGCAGCTTCGACAGGGGCACAGATACGCAGTATTTT. This sequence encodes CASSFDRGTDTQYF. The V gene is TRBV5-8, the J gene TRBJ2-3, with 7 bases that match TRBD1. The trim removed 2 bases at V and 1 base at J, leaving 1 base unmatched. The CDR3 loop spans 14 amino acids. Germline CDR1 SGHTS, CDR2 YDEGEE.

The CDR3 is CASSHTSGRPHEQFF. The DNA of the CDR3 is TGTGCCAGCAGTCACACTAGCGGGAGGCCCCATGAGCAGTTCTTC. V and J are TRBV6-2 or TRBV6-3 and TRBJ2-1; TRBD2 agrees at 12 bases. Germline V lookup: CDR1 MNHEY, CDR2 SVGEGT. The V and J ends lost 5 bases and 8 bases, in that order; junction bases with no gene match: 7. The CDR3 is 15 amino acids.

This clone was seen a handful of times. V usage is TRBV6-2 or TRBV6-3 and J usage is TRBJ1-5; unclear D gene. V lost 5 bases to trimming and J lost 2 bases, with 10 bases between them. Germline V lookup: CDR1 MNHEY, CDR2 SVGEGT. The CDR3 has 14 residues. The CDR3 DNA follows: TGTGCCAGCAGTCCCCGACTGGGCAATCAGCCCCAGCATTTT. Its translation is CASSPRLGNQPQHF.

This clone has only one observation. The sample contains more than one DNA sequence encoding this CDR3. The genes are TRBV27 and TRBJ2-7; 10 bases fit TRBD1. Germline-derived CDR1 and CDR2 are MNHEY and SMNVEV (reference sequence). Unmatched junction bases numbered 1, after V lost 0 bases and J lost 2 bases. The CDR3 loop spans 15 amino acids. CDR3 residues: CASSLSGTGAYEQYF. CDR3 nucleotide sequence: TGTGCCAGCAGTTTATCGGGGACAGGGGCCTACGAGCAGTACTTC.

This clone has only one observation. The chain employs TRBV11-1 and TRBJ1-2; TRBD1 matches 8 bases. In germline, CDR1 is SGHAT, CDR2 FQDESV (reference sequence). This CDR3 is built from 14 residues. Unmatched junction bases numbered 7, after V lost 3 bases and J lost 7 bases. CDR3 loop: CASSFLEGTGGYTF. CDR3 sequence (DNA): TGTGCCAGCAGCTTTTTAGAGGGGACAGGTGGCTACACCTTC.

This chain uses TRBV12-3 or TRBV12-4 with TRBJ2-7, with D hard to call. Trimming shortened V by 6 bases and J by 3 bases, and 6 bases separated the two germline ends. This CDR3 spans 11 amino acids. In nucleotides, the CDR3 is TGTGCCAGCAGCTTCCTCTACGAGCAGTACTTC. Protein sequence: CASSFLYEQYF.

The chain combines TRBV12-5 with TRBJ2-3; TRBD2 matches 13 bases. After removal of 2 bases from V and 3 bases from J, the junction contained 8 bases not matched to a gene. The length of the CDR3 is 18 residues. Germline-derived CDR1 and CDR2 are LGHNT and FRNRAP. CDR3 in DNA: TGTGCTAGTGGTTTGACCGGGACTAGCGGGATGAGGACAGATACGCAGTATTTT. As protein: CASGLTGTSGMRTDTQYF.